These 14 T cell receptor beta chains came from one sample sequenced in a study of lymphopenia after photon versus proton radiotherapy (dated by TCRdb to about 2019). The library was prepared using the immunoSEQ multiplex PCR assay. The source is immuneACCESS, and TCRdb retained only in-frame sequences with V and J called. Part of the clones is not carried over; for the studies checked, unresolved V genes explain less than half of this, and the remainder is unexplained. For this sample there are approximately 91,000 clones; approximately 82% appear just once. In total, the top ten clones hold approximately 1.4% of the sample. This specimen consisted of peripheral blood, obtained from a patient treated with proton-based radiotherapy. The receptors here all came from a man in his fifties or sixties with pancreatic cancer.

The chain combines TRBV20-1 with TRBJ2-1; D call uncertain. Germline CDR1 is DFQATT and CDR2 is SNEGSKA (reference sequence). This CDR3 contains 11 residues. Trimming took off 6 bases at V and 8 bases at J, with 11 bases between the two ends. This chain's CDR3 is CSAPWPHEQFF. CDR3 bases: TGCAGTGCCCCGTGGCCCCATGAGCAGTTCTTC.

V gene TRBV6-5 combines with J gene TRBJ2-7; D not resolved. V lost 6 bases and J 2 bases, leaving 14 bases between the germline ends. The CDR3 is 14 amino acids. The V gene's germline CDR1 is MNHEY and CDR2 SVGAGI. CDR3 residues: CASSLNPTTYEQYF. CDR3 DNA: TGTGCCAGCAGCTTAAATCCCACGACCTACGAGCAGTACTTC.

The gene calls are TRBV5-4 and TRBJ2-5; D is possibly TRBD1 (6 bases). Germline-derived CDR1 and CDR2 are SGHNT and YYREEE (reference sequence). The CDR3 is made up of 14 amino acids. Deletions cut 4 bases from V and 2 bases from J, with 12 bases between. The CDR3 DNA sequence: TGTGCCAGCAGCGTACGGACAGTACAAGAGACCCAGTACTTC. Its translation: CASSVRTVQETQYF.

Only one count was recorded for this clone. This chain connects TRBV7-8 to TRBJ2-5, with D uncertain. In germline, CDR1 is SGHVS, CDR2 FQNEAQ. The CDR3 extends over 15 amino acids. Trimming shortened V by 5 bases and J by 1 base, and 14 bases separated the two germline ends. This chain's CDR3 is CASSPSFGLQETQYF. The CDR3 bases are TGTGCCAGCAGCCCGTCTTTCGGGCTCCAAGAGACCCAGTACTTC.

J is TRBJ2-3 and V is TRBV5-4, with D maybe TRBD2 (6 bases). Trimming left V 6 bases short and J 4 bases short, with 12 bases between. CDR3 length: 13 amino acids. Germline CDR1 SGHNT, CDR2 YYREEE (reference sequence). The CDR3 here is CASKRVSADTQYF. CDR3 nucleotide sequence: TGTGCCAGCAAGCGGGTCAGCGCAGATACGCAGTATTTT.

CDR3 coding DNA: TGCAGCGTTGGAAGACAGCTTATGAACACTGAAGCTTTCTTT. Encoded protein: CSVGRQLMNTEAFF. This chain joins TRBV29-1 and TRBJ1-1, with TRBD1 as a possible D gene (5 bases). The CDR3 totals 14 residues. V dropped 4 bases and J dropped 0 bases, with 12 bases sitting between them. The germline gives CDR1 SQVTM, CDR2 ANQGSEA.

The sample holds a few counts of this clone. This sequence joins TRBV5-6 and TRBJ2-7; D could derive from TRBD1 or TRBD2 (6 bases each). Trimming took 0 bases from V and 5 from J, leaving 9 bases between them. The CDR3 is 13 residues long. Germline V gene data show CDR1 as SGHDT and CDR2 as YYEEEE. The CDR3 DNA reads TGTGCCAGCAGCTTGGACCGGGGGCACGAGCAGTACTTC. Protein product: CASSLDRGHEQYF.

The chain links TRBV19 to TRBJ2-5; D is perhaps TRBD1 or TRBD2 (5 bases each). The CDR3 sequence is 13 residues long. The germline gives CDR1 LNHDA, CDR2 SQIVND (reference sequence). Trimming took 4 bases from V and 5 from J, leaving 11 bases between them. The CDR3 DNA reads as TGTGCCAGTAGTACGGGACCGGGGGAGACCCAGTACTTC. Protein product: CASSTGPGETQYF.

The genes are TRBV2 and TRBJ2-4; D is perhaps TRBD2 (6 bases). The germline V gene encodes CDR1 SNHLY and CDR2 FYNNEI. V was shortened by 4 bases and J by 10 bases, with 11 bases between the two germline ends. The CDR3 has 12 residues. The CDR3 here is CASSVGGGIQYF. The DNA for the CDR3 is TGTGCCAGCAGTGTAGGAGGAGGGATTCAGTACTTC.

The chain uses TRBV6-1 and TRBJ2-2; TRBD2 agrees at 7 bases. The CDR3 is made up of 14 amino acids. The germline V gene has CDR1 MNHNS and CDR2 SASEGT. V was pared by 5 bases and J by 4 bases, with 4 bases of the junction left unmatched. The CDR3 is CASSSWTSTGELFF. The CDR3 region has the DNA TGTGCCAGCAGTTCATGGACTAGCACCGGGGAGCTGTTTTTT.

The genes are TRBV6-5 and TRBJ1-1; 10 bases match TRBD1. CDR1 MNHEY and CDR2 SVGAGI come from the germline V gene. This CDR3 region has 15 residues. V was clipped by 5 bases and J by 6 bases; unmatched bases: 9. The CDR3 coding sequence is TGTGCCAGCAGTCCCTCCGGGACAGGGGTCCCTGAAGCTTTCTTT. This sequence encodes CASSPSGTGVPEAFF.

This chain joins TRBV6-4 and TRBJ1-5; D remains ambiguous. The CDR3 sequence is 16 residues long. The germline V gene has CDR1 MRHNA and CDR2 SNTAGT. V lost 0 bases and J lost 2, with 11 bases in between. CDR3 residues: CASSDSRAVGNQPQHF. CDR3 sequence (DNA): TGTGCCAGCAGTGACTCTAGGGCGGTTGGCAATCAGCCCCAGCATTTT.

The chain is built from TRBV30 and TRBJ2-6; possibly TRBD1 for D (5 bases). V lost 2 bases to trimming and J lost 5 bases, with 16 bases between them. From germline, CDR1 is GTSNPN and CDR2 SVGIG (reference sequence). The CDR3 spans 16 residues. CDR3 nucleotide sequence: TGTGCCTGGAGTCGTGACAGTCTTAAGTGGGCCAACGTCCTGACTTTC. Translation: CAWSRDSLKWANVLTF.

The gene calls are TRBV19 and TRBJ1-5; 11 nucleotides agree with TRBD1. The junction had 7 bases not matched to a gene; V was cut back by 5 bases and J by 1 base. The CDR3 runs 17 residues. The germline V gene has CDR1 LNHDA and CDR2 SQIVND (reference sequence). CDR3 DNA sequence: TGTGCCAGTAGTGTCGGGACAGGGGGAGGCAGCAATCAGCCCCAGCATTTT. Translating gives CASSVGTGGGSNQPQHF.